This T cell receptor (beta chain) is drawn from a study of read filtering for tumor transcriptome and immune sequencing. As for the study in general: Patients were around 17 male and some 15 female, mean age roughly 68 years, range about 47 to 85. By R-ISS, stages I, II and III held about 8, 17 and 7 patients.

Whole-study results and caveats: About four fifths of IR-seq clonotypes had a single read, yet these held approximately 4% of reads.

The library was built from roughly 400 ng RNA with molecular barcoded adaptors for alpha/delta and beta/gamma chains. TCRdb independently ran MiXCR on the reads; one entry per CDR3 protein. This table holds some 41,000 distinct CDR3 sequences, around 11% found once. This clonotype was found many times. The target antigen is unknown. The clonotype originates from a donor aged 40 or over with multiple myeloma. The sample comprised a population of CD138-negative cells sorted from bone marrow.

In nucleotides, the CDR3 is TGCAGCGTTGTTAAGGACGCCCCGGGGCAGTATTTT. It is translated as CSVVKDAPGQYF. This chain joins TRBV29-1 and TRBJ2-3; D uncertain. The V and J ends lost 4 bases and 11 bases respectively, with 16 bases between them. Germline V gives CDR1 SQVTM, CDR2 ANQGSEA. The CDR3 covers 12 residues.